A single sample gave rise to the 18 T cell receptor beta chains below, sequenced in a study of technical replicates of blood from four donors. Data came from immunoSEQ multiplex PCR; TCRdb stores just in-frame clones and leaves some out. In the table there are about 89,000 clones, just under 95% of which are singletons. Sequenced material: T cells isolated from PBMCs. The origin of the receptors is a human donor in good health.

CDR3 region: CASGFYSNQPQHF. The CDR3 DNA sequence: TGTGCCAGCGGCTTTTATAGCAATCAGCCCCAGCATTTT. This chain uses TRBV6-6 with TRBJ1-5; D not certain. The germline CDR1 and CDR2 sequences are MNHNY and SVGAGI (reference sequence). Trimming stripped 8 bases from V and 0 bases from J, with 8 bases between. CDR3 size: 13 residues.

The DNA of the CDR3 is TGCGCCAGCAGCTTGGTCTACCGGAGGGGCCAAGAGACCCAGTACTTC. Amino acids: CASSLVYRRGQETQYF. The rearrangement joins TRBV5-1 to TRBJ2-5; maybe TRBD2 (6 bases). The V end lost 0 bases, the J end lost 1 base, and 13 bases lay between the germline ends. Germline V gene lookup returns CDR1 SGHRS and CDR2 YFSETQ. This CDR3 is built from 16 residues.

The chain combines TRBV6-1 with TRBJ2-5; 13 positions agree with TRBD2. Germline V gives CDR1 MNHNS, CDR2 SASEGT. The ends lost 7 bases at V and 5 bases at J; junction bases unmatched: 7. The CDR3 sequence is 15 residues long. In DNA, the CDR3 is TGTGCCAGCATCTGGACTAGCGGGAGTCCTGAGACCCAGTACTTC. Its translation is CASIWTSGSPETQYF.

The V call is TRBV7-3, the J call TRBJ2-3; 12 bases map to TRBD2. CDR3 length: 19 amino acids. V dropped 4 bases and J dropped 0; count of bases not matched to a gene: 11. Germline V gene data show CDR1 as SGHTA and CDR2 as FQGTGA. The CDR3 DNA reads as TGTGCCAGCAGCTCCCGACTAGCGGGGGTTAGCGATAGCACAGATACGCAGTATTTT. It encodes CASSSRLAGVSDSTDTQYF.

This chain links TRBV29-1 with TRBJ1-1, with a weak D call TRBD1 (5 bases). The CDR3 sequence is 12 residues long. Trimming took off 4 bases at V and 5 bases at J, with 11 bases between the two ends. Germline V gives CDR1 SQVTM, CDR2 ANQGSEA. DNA of the CDR3: TGCAGCGTTGCGCAGGGTCGAACTGAAGCTTTCTTT. This sequence encodes CSVAQGRTEAFF.

This chain uses TRBV2 with TRBJ1-6; 7 bases agree with TRBD1. Trimming removed 3 bases from V and 2 bases from J; junction bases left unmatched: 1. This CDR3 is built from 15 residues. The V gene's germline CDR1 is SNHLY and CDR2 FYNNEI. DNA of the CDR3: TGTGCCAGCAGTGACAGGGGGACCTATAATTCACCCCTCCACTTT. Protein product: CASSDRGTYNSPLHF.

CDR3 coding DNA: TGTGCCAGCAGCTTAGCGGGAGTAGCGGGAGGGCCGGACGAGACCCAGTACTTC. This translates into CASSLAGVAGGPDETQYF. This chain joins TRBV7-6 and TRBJ2-5, with 11 bases matching TRBD2. The CDR3 sequence is 18 residues long. Germline-derived CDR1 and CDR2 are SGHVS and FNYEAQ. Germline trimming cut 0 bases from V and 5 bases from J; bases unmatched to any gene: 11. Full variable domain (missing parts from reference TRBV7-6 and TRBJ2-5): GAGVSQSPRYKVTKRGQDVALRCDPISGHVSLYWYRQALGQGPEFLTYFNYEAQQDKSGLPNDRFSAERPEGSISTLTIQRTEQRDSAMYRCASSLAGVAGGPDETQYFGPGTRLLVL.

The J gene is TRBJ2-1, the V gene TRBV5-4; 12 bases align to TRBD2. This CDR3 comprises 15 residues. V lost 0 bases, J lost 7 bases, and 2 bases stayed unmatched. Germline CDR1 and CDR2: SGHNT and YYREEE (reference sequence). DNA of the CDR3: TGTGCCAGCAGCTTGGGGACTAGCGGGAAGAATGAGCAGTTCTTC. Amino acid sequence: CASSLGTSGKNEQFF.

The chain combines TRBV6-5 with TRBJ1-1; D might be TRBD1 (5 bases). The CDR3 covers 12 residues. V lost 1 base and J lost 8, with 8 bases in between. Per germline, CDR1 MNHEY and CDR2 SVGAGI. CDR3 residues: CASSYYQGEAFF. As DNA, the CDR3 is TGTGCCAGCAGTTACTACCAGGGAGAAGCTTTCTTT.

The V and J genes are TRBV6-5 and TRBJ1-1, with D maybe TRBD1 (5 bases). The CDR3 has 15 residues. V was pared by 2 bases and J by 6 bases, with 16 bases between. Germline CDR1 and CDR2: MNHEY and SVGAGI. CDR3 in DNA: TGTGCCAGCAGTTACGGGGCTTTCGACGGACCTGAAGCTTTCTTT. It translates to CASSYGAFDGPEAFF.

This rearrangement joins TRBV10-2 to TRBJ2-3, with 8 bases fitting TRBD1. This CDR3 region has 11 residues. CDR1 is WSHSY, CDR2 SAAADI, per germline. After removal of 8 bases from V and 11 bases from J, the junction contained 6 bases not matched to a gene. For the CDR3, the DNA is TGCGCCAGCCGGATAGGGACAGGGCAGTATTTT. Translated: CASRIGTGQYF.

The chain couples TRBV7-8 to TRBJ2-3; a possible D gene is TRBD2 (5 bases). The V and J ends lost 4 bases and 0 bases respectively, with 11 bases between them. The CDR3 runs 15 residues. CDR1 and CDR2 (germline): SGHVS, FQNEAQ. CDR3: CASSWYSESTDTQYF. CDR3 DNA sequence: TGTGCCAGCAGCTGGTATAGCGAAAGCACAGATACGCAGTATTTT. The variable domain in full, with the rest retrieved from reference TRBV7-8 and TRBJ2-3, is GAGVSQSPRYKVAKRGQDVALRCDPISGHVSLFWYQQALGQGPEFLTYFQNEAQLDKSGLPSDRFFAERPEGSVSTLKIQRTQQEDSAVYLCASSWYSESTDTQYFGPGTRLTVL.

The rearrangement uses TRBV29-1 and TRBJ1-4; D uncertain. V was trimmed by 5 bases and J by 3 bases, leaving 13 bases between them. This CDR3 spans 14 amino acids. The germline gives CDR1 SQVTM, CDR2 ANQGSEA. In DNA form, the CDR3 reads TGCAGCGTTTCCCTTCGGTTTGCTAATGAAAAACTGTTTTTT. Translating gives CSVSLRFANEKLFF.

This chain links TRBV29-1 with TRBJ2-5; possibly TRBD1 for D (5 bases). The CDR3 length is 14 residues. CDR1 is SQVTM and CDR2 is ANQGSEA in the germline V gene. Trimming took 5 bases from V and 2 from J, leaving 15 bases between them. Written as DNA, the CDR3 is TGCAGCGTTAAGAGGCGACAGTCTCAAGAGACCCAGTACTTC. As protein: CSVKRRQSQETQYF.

The V gene is TRBV5-4, the J gene TRBJ1-6, with D tentatively TRBD1 (6 bases). The length of the CDR3 is 16 residues. V lost 1 base to trimming and J lost 3 bases, with 11 bases between them. CDR1 SGHNT and CDR2 YYREEE come from the germline V gene (reference sequence). Here the CDR3 DNA reads TGTGCCAGCAGCTTGAGGGGGTCAAACTATAATTCACCCCTCCACTTT. As protein: CASSLRGSNYNSPLHF.

The gene calls are TRBV29-1 and TRBJ2-7, with a possible D match to TRBD2 (6 bases). V was clipped by 4 bases and J by 3 bases, with 7 bases between them. The germline V gene encodes CDR1 SQVTM and CDR2 ANQGSEA. CDR3 length equals 11 residues. The CDR3 is CSVVRDYEQYF. CDR3 DNA: TGCAGCGTTGTGCGGGACTACGAGCAGTACTTC.

The V call is TRBV15, the J call TRBJ2-4, with 10 bases matching TRBD1. The CDR3 contains 15 residues. V lost 5 bases, J lost 6 bases, and 7 bases stayed unmatched. Germline CDR1 LNHNV, CDR2 YYDKDF (reference sequence). CDR3 sequence: CATSGDRGPLNIQYF. Written as DNA, the CDR3 is TGTGCCACCAGCGGGGACAGGGGCCCTTTAAACATTCAGTACTTC.

The V and J genes are TRBV11-2 and TRBJ1-1; TRBD1 is a possible D gene (5 bases). This CDR3 is 16 amino acids long. Deletions cut 0 bases from V and 10 bases from J, with 21 bases between. The germline V gene has CDR1 SGHAT and CDR2 FQNNGV. The CDR3 loop is CASSLEVGGKVAGAFF. In nucleotides, the CDR3 is TGTGCCAGCAGCTTAGAGGTCGGGGGTAAAGTGGCTGGAGCTTTCTTT.